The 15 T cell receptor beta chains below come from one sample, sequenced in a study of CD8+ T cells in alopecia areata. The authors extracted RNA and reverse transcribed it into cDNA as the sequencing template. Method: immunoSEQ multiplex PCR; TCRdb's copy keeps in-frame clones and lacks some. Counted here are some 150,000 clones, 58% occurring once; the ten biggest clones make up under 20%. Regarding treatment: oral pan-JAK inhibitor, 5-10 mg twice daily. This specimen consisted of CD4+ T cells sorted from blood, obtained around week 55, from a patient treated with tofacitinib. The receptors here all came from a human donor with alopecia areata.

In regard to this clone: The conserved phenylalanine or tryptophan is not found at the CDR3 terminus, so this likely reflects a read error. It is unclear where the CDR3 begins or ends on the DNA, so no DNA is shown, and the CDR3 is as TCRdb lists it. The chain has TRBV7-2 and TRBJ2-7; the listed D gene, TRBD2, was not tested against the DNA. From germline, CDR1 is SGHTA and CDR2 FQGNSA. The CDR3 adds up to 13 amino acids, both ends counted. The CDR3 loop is CASSSRTGTSLQL.

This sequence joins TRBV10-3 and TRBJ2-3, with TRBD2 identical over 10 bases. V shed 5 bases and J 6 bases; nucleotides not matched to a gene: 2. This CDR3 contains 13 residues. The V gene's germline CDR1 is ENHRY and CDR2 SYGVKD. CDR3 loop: CAISSGGGDTQYF. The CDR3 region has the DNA TGTGCCATCAGTAGCGGGGGGGGCGATACGCAGTATTTT.

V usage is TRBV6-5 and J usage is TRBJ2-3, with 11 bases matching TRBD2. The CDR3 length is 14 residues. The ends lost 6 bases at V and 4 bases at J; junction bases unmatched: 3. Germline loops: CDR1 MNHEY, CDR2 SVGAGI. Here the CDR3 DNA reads TGTGCCAGCAGGGAACTAGCGGGGGCAGATACGCAGTATTTT. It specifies CASRELAGADTQYF.

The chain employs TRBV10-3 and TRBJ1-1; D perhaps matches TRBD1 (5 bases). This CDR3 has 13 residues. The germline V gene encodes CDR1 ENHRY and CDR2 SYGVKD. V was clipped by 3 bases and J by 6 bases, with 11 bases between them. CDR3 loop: CAISDIQGSEAFF. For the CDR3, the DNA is TGTGCCATCAGTGATATCCAGGGCTCTGAAGCTTTCTTT.

The CDR3 is CAWRKTRPNEQFF. The DNA of the CDR3 is TGTGCCTGGAGGAAGACTAGACCCAATGAGCAGTTCTTC. The chain carries TRBV30 and TRBJ2-1; tentatively, D is TRBD2 (6 bases). Per the germline V gene, CDR1 is GTSNPN and CDR2 is SVGIG (reference sequence). The CDR3 is made up of 13 amino acids. Trimming left V 3 bases short and J 6 bases short, with 12 bases between.

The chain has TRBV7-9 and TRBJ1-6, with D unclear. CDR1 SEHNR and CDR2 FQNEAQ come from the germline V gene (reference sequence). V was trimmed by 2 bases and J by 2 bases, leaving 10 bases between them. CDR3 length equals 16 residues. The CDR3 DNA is TGTGCCAGCAGCTTACGGCGAGGAGCCTATAATTCACCCCTCCACTTT. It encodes CASSLRRGAYNSPLHF. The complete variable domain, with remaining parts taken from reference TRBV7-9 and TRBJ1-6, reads DTGVSQNPRHKITKRGQNVTFRCDPISEHNRLYWYRQTLGQGPEFLTYFQNEAQLEKSRLLSDRFSAERPKGSFSTLEIQRTEQGDSAMYLCASSLRRGAYNSPLHFGNGTRLTVT.

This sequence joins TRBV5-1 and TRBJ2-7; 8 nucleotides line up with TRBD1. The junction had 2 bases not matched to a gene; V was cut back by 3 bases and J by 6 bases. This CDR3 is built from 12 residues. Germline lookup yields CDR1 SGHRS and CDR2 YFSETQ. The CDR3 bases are TGCGCCAGCAGCTACGGACAGGGCGAGCAGTACTTC. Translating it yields CASSYGQGEQYF.

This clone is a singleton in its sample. This CDR3 is CASKRTALGTEAFF. For the CDR3, the DNA is TGTGCCAGCAAAAGGACAGCCTTAGGGACTGAAGCTTTCTTT. This chain links TRBV2 with TRBJ1-1; tentative D call: TRBD1 (6 bases). There are 14 residues in the CDR3. Germline V gene data show CDR1 as SNHLY and CDR2 as FYNNEI. V shed 7 bases and J shed 5 bases, with 17 bases lying between them.

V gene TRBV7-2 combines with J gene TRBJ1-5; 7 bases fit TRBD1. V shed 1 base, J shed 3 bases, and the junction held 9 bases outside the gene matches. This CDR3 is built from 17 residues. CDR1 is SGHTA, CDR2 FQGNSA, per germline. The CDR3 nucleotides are TGTGCCAGCAGCTTAGGTTTATGGGGACAGCACAATCAGCCCCAGCATTTT. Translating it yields CASSLGLWGQHNQPQHF.

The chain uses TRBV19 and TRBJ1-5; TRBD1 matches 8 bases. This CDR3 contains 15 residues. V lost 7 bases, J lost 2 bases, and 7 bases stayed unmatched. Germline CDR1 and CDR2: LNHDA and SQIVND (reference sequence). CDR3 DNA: TGTGCCAGTAACAGGGGGGGAGAGGGCAATCAGCCCCAGCATTTT. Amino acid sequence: CASNRGGEGNQPQHF.

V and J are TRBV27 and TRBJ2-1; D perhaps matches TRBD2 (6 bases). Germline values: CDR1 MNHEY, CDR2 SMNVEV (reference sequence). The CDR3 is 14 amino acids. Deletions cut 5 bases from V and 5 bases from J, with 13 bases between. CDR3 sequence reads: CASSPRAGHNEQFF. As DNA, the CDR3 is TGTGCCAGCAGTCCCCGGGCGGGGCACAATGAGCAGTTCTTC.

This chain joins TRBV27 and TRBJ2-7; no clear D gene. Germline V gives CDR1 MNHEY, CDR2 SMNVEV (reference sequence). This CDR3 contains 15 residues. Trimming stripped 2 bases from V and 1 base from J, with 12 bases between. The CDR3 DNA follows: TGTGCCAGCAGTTTACAAGCCGGCCTTTCCTACGAGCAGTACTTC. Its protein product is CASSLQAGLSYEQYF.

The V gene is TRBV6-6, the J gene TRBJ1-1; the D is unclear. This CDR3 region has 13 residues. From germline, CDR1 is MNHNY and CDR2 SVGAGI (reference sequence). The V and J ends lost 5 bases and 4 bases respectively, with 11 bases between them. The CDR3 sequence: CASSRVVGTEAFF. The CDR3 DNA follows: TGTGCCAGCAGTCGGGTTGTCGGCACTGAAGCTTTCTTT.

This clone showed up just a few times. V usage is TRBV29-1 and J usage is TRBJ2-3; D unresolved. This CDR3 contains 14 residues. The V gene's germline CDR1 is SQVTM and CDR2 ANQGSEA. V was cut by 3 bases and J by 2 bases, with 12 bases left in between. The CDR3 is CSVERSRNTDTQYF. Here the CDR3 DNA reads TGCAGCGTTGAGCGTTCCAGAAACACAGATACGCAGTATTTT.

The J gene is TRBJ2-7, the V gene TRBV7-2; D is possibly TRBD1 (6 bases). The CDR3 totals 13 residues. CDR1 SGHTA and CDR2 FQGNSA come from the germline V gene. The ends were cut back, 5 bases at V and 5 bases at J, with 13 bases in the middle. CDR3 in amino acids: CASSLRTAHEQYF. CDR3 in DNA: TGTGCCAGCAGCCTCCGGACAGCCCACGAGCAGTACTTC.